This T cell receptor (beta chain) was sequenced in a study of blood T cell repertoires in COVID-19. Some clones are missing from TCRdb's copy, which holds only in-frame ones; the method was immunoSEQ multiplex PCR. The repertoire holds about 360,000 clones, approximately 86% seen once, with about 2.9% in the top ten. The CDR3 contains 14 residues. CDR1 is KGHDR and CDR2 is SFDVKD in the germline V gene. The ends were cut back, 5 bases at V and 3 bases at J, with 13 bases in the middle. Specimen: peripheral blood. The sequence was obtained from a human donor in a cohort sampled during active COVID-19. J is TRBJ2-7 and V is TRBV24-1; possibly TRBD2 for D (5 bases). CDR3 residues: CATSVAGRGYEQYF. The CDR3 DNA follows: TGTGCCACCAGTGTGGCAGGCCGGGGCTACGAGCAGTACTTC.